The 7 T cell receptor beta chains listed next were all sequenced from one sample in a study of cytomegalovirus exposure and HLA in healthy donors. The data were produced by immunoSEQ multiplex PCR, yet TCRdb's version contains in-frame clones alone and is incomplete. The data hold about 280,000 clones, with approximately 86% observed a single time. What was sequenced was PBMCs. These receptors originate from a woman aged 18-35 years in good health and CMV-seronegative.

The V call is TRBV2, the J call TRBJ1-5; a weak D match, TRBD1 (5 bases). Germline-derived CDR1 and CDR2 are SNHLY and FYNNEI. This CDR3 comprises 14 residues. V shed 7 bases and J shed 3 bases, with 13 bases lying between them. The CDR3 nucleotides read TGTGCCAGCACCTATCGGGGGAACAATCAGCCCCAGCATTTT. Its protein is CASTYRGNNQPQHF. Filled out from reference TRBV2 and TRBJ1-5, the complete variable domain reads EPEVTQTPSHQVTQMGQEVILRCVPISNHLYFYWYRQILGQKVEFLVSFYNNEISEKSEIFDDQFSVERPDGSNFTLKIRSTKLEDSAMYFCASTYRGNNQPQHFGDGTRLSIL.

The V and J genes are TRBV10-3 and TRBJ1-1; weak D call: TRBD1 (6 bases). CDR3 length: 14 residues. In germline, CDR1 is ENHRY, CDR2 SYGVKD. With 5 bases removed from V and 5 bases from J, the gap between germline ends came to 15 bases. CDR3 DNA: TGTGCCATCAGTACCGACAGGACGAGAACTGAAGCTTTCTTT. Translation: CAISTDRTRTEAFF.

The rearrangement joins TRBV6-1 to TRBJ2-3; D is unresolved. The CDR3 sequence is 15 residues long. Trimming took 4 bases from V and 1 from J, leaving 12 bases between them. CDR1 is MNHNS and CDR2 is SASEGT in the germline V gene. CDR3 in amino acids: CASSAELRGTDTQYF. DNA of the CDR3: TGTGCCAGCAGTGCTGAGCTTCGAGGCACAGATACGCAGTATTTT.

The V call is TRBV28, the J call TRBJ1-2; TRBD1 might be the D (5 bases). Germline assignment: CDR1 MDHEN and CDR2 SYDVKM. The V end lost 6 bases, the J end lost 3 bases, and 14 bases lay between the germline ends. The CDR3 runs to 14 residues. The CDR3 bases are TGTGCCAGCAGGCCCCCCCAGGGCTACTATGGCTACACCTTC. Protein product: CASRPPQGYYGYTF.

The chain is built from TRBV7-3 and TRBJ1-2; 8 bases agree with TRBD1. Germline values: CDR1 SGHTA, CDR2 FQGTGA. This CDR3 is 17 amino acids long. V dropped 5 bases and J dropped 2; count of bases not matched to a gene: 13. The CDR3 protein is CASSPGVGRQGNYGYTF. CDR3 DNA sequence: TGTGCCAGCAGCCCTGGAGTCGGGCGACAGGGGAACTATGGCTACACCTTC. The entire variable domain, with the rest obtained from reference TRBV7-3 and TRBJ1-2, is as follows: GAGVSQTPSNKVTEKGKYVELRCDPISGHTALYWYRQSLGQGPEFLIYFQGTGAADDSGLPNDRFFAVRPEGSVSTLKIQRTERGDSAVYLCASSPGVGRQGNYGYTFGSGTRLTVV.

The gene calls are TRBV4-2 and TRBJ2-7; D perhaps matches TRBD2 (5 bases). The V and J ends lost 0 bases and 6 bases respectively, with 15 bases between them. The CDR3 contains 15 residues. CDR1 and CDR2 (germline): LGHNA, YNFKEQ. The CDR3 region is CASSQDRASRGEQYF. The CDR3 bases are TGTGCCAGCAGCCAAGATAGGGCTAGCCGGGGCGAGCAGTACTTC.

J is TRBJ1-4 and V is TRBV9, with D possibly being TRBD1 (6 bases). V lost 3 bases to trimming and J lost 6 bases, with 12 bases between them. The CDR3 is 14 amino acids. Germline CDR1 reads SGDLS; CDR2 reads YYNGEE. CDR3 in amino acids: CASSGGQEHEKLFF. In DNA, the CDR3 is TGTGCCAGCAGCGGGGGACAAGAGCATGAAAAACTGTTTTTT.